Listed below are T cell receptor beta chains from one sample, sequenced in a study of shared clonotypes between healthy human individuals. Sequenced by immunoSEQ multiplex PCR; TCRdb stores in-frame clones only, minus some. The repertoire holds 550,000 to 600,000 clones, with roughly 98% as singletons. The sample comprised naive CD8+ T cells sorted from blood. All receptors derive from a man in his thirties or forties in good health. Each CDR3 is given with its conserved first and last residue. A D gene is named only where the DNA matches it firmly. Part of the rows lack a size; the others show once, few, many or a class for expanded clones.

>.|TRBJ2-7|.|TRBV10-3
CAISEINLSYEQYF
TGTGCCATCAGTGAAATAAACCTCTCCTACGAGCAGTACTTC
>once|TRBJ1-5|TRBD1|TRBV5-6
CASSLGQGLSYQPQHF
TGTGCCAGCAGCTTGGGACAGGGTTTAAGTTATCAGCCCCAGCATTTT
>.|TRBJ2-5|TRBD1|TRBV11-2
CASSFSLRQGDEETQYF
TGTGCCAGCAGCTTTAGTCTACGTCAGGGGGACGAAGAGACCCAGTACTTC
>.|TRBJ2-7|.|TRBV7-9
CASSLALSDYEQYF
TGTGCCAGCAGCTTAGCGTTGTCGGACTACGAGCAGTACTTC
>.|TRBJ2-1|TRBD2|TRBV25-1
CASSSQTSGIHNEQFF
TGTGCCAGCAGTTCTCAGACTAGCGGGATTCACAATGAGCAGTTCTTC
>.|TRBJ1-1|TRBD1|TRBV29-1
CSVLTGANTEAFF
TGCAGCGTCCTGACAGGGGCGAACACTGAAGCTTTCTTT
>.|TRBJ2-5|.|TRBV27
CASSPDQETQYF
TGTGCCAGCAGTCCCGACCAAGAGACCCAGTACTTC
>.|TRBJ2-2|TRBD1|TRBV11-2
CASSARDRVWYTGELFF
TGTGCCAGCAGCGCCCGGGACAGGGTTTGGTACACCGGGGAGCTGTTTTTT
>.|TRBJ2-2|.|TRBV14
CASSQLSAGELFF
TGTGCCAGCAGCCAATTGTCTGCCGGGGAGCTGTTTTTT
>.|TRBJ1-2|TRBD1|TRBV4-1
CASSPEQGARYGYTF
TGCGCCAGCAGCCCCGAACAGGGGGCCCGGTATGGCTACACCTTC
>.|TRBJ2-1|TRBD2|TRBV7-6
CASSSARGREGSEQFF
TGTGCCAGCAGCTCGGCTCGAGGGCGGGAGGGCAGTGAGCAGTTCTTC
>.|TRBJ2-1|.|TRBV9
CASSSRDSAYNEQFF
TGTGCCAGCAGCTCGCGGGATAGCGCCTACAATGAGCAGTTCTTC
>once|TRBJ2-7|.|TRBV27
CASSSPLDEQYF
TGTGCCAGCAGTTCACCACTTGACGAGCAGTACTTC
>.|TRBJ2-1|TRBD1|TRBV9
CASSPLVNRGDEQFF
TGTGCCAGCAGCCCCCTGGTAAACAGGGGCGATGAGCAGTTCTTC
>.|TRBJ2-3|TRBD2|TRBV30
CAWSGIAGAGTDTQYF
TGTGCCTGGAGTGGTATAGCGGGAGCCGGCACAGATACGCAGTATTTT
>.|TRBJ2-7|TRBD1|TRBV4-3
CASSQPSRDRDLTYEQYF
TGCGCCAGCAGCCAACCGTCCCGGGACAGGGACCTAACCTACGAGCAGTACTTC
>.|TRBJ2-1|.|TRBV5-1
CASSPDLHNEQFF
TGCGCCAGCAGCCCGGACTTACACAATGAGCAGTTCTTC
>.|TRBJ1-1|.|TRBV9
CASSAGAGVGTEAFF
TGTGCCAGCAGCGCCGGGGCAGGGGTCGGTACTGAAGCTTTCTTT
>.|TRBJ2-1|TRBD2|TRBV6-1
CASSVFSGTTYNEQFF
TGTGCCAGCAGTGTCTTTAGCGGGACTACCTACAATGAGCAGTTCTTC
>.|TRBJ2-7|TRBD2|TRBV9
CASSGTSGRDQYF
TGTGCCAGCAGCGGGACTAGCGGGAGGGACCAGTACTTC
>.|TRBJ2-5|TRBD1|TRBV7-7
CATGRTGQQETQYF
TGTGCCACTGGTCGAACGGGACAGCAAGAGACCCAGTACTTC
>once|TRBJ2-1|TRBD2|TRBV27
CATGGLAGDYNEQFF
TGTGCCACCGGGGGGCTAGCGGGCGACTACAATGAGCAGTTCTTC
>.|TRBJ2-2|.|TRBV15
CATGDANTGELFF
TGTGCCACCGGGGACGCCAACACCGGGGAGCTGTTTTTT
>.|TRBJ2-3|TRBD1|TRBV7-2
CASSVAGGGSTDTQYF
TGTGCCAGCAGCGTAGCAGGGGGCGGTAGCACAGATACGCAGTATTTT
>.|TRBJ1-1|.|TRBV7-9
CASSLPGPMNTEAFF
TGTGCCAGCAGCTTACCGGGACCCATGAACACTGAAGCTTTCTTT
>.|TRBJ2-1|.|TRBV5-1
CASTFSTGMREQFF
TGCGCCAGCACTTTTTCTACAGGGATGCGAGAGCAGTTCTTC
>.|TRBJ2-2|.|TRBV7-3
CASSPHTGELFF
TGTGCCAGCAGCCCTCACACCGGGGAGCTGTTTTTT
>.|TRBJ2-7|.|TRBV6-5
CASSPGLGSYEQYF
TGTGCCAGCAGCCCAGGGTTGGGCTCCTACGAGCAGTACTTC
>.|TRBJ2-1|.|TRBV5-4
CASSFIGENNEQFF
TGTGCCAGCAGCTTCATCGGTGAGAACAATGAGCAGTTCTTC
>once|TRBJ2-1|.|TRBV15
CATSTRTNNEQFF
TGTGCCACCAGCACGCGGACCAACAATGAGCAGTTCTTC
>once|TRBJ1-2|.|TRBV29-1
CSVEGSGGYTF
TGCAGCGTTGAAGGTTCAGGGGGCTACACCTTC
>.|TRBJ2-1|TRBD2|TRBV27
CASYRAGAYNEQFF
TGTGCCAGCTACAGAGCGGGAGCCTACAATGAGCAGTTCTTC
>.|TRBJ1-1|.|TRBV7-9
CASLPGETEAFF
TGTGCCAGCCTACCGGGGGAAACTGAAGCTTTCTTT
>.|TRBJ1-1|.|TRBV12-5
CASGLGGMAEAFF
TGTGCTAGTGGTTTGGGGGGGATGGCTGAAGCTTTCTTT
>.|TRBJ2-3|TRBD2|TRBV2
CASTLGAGDTDTQYF
TGTGCCAGCACCCTGGGAGCGGGAGACACAGATACGCAGTATTTT
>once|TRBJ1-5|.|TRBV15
CATSSRRGNSRDNQPQHF
TGTGCCACCAGCAGCCGGCGGGGCAACAGTCGGGACAATCAGCCCCAGCATTTT
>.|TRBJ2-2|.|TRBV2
CASSERTGELFF
TGTGCCAGCAGTGAGCGTACCGGGGAGCTGTTTTTT
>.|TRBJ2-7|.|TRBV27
CASSLSRRGPYEQYF
TGTGCCAGCAGTTTATCCCGTCGGGGGCCCTACGAGCAGTACTTC
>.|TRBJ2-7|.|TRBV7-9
CASIPSTGEQYF
TGTGCCAGCATCCCCTCTACAGGGGAGCAGTACTTC
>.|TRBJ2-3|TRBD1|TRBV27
CASSLNRGRPDTQYF
TGTGCCAGCAGTTTAAATAGGGGGCGCCCAGATACGCAGTATTTT
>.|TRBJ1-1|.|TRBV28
CASSYDPRTFPFGGTEAFF
TGTGCCAGCAGTTATGACCCCCGAACTTTTCCCTTTGGAGGCACTGAAGCTTTCTTT
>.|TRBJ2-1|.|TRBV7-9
CASSPGGGNEQFF
TGTGCCAGCAGCCCAGGGGGGGGCAATGAGCAGTTCTTC
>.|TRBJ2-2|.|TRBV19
CASSIKEFRELFF
TGTGCCAGTAGTATAAAGGAATTCAGGGAGCTGTTTTTT
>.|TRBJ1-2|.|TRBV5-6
CASSLWQDGEYGYTF
TGTGCCAGCAGCTTGTGGCAGGACGGGGAGTATGGCTACACCTTC
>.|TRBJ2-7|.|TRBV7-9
CASTPALLPGSPYEQYF
TGTGCCAGCACCCCAGCTCTCCTTCCGGGATCCCCCTACGAGCAGTACTTC
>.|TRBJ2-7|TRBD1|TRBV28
CASRKPGQGSDEQYF
TGTGCCAGTCGGAAACCGGGACAGGGGTCCGACGAGCAGTACTTC
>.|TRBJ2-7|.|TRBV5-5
CASSFFLEGSYEQYF
TGTGCCAGCAGCTTCTTCCTCGAGGGCTCCTACGAGCAGTACTTC
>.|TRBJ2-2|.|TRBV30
CAWSTGVTGELFF
TGTGCCTGGAGTACCGGGGTCACCGGGGAGCTGTTTTTT
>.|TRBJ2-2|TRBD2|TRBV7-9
CASSPRLAENTGELFF
TGTGCCAGCAGCCCCCGACTAGCGGAGAACACCGGGGAGCTGTTTTTT
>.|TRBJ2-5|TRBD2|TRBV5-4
CASSLGTSQETQYF
TGTGCCAGCAGCTTAGGGACTAGCCAGGAGACCCAGTACTTC